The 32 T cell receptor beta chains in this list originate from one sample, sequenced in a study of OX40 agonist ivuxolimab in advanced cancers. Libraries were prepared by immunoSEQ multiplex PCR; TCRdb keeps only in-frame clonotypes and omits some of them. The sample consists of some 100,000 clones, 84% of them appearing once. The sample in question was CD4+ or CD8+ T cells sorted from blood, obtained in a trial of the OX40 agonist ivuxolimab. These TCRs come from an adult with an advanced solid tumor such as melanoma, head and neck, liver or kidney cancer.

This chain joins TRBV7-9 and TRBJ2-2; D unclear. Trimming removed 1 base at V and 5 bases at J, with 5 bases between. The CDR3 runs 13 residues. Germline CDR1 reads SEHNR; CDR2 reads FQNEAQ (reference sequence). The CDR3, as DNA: TGTGCCAGCAGCTTAGGCATGACCGGGGAGCTGTTTTTT. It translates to CASSLGMTGELFF. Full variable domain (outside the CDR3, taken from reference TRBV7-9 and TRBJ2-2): DTGVSQNPRHKITKRGQNVTFRCDPISEHNRLYWYRQTLGQGPEFLTYFQNEAQLEKSRLLSDRFSAERPKGSFSTLEIQRTEQGDSAMYLCASSLGMTGELFFGEGSRLTVL.

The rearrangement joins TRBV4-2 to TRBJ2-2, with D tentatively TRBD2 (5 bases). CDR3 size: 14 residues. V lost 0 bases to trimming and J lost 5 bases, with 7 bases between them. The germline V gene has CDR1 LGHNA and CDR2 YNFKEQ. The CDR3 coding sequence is TGTGCCAGCAGCCAAGAACGGGAAACCGGGGAGCTGTTTTTT. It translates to CASSQERETGELFF.

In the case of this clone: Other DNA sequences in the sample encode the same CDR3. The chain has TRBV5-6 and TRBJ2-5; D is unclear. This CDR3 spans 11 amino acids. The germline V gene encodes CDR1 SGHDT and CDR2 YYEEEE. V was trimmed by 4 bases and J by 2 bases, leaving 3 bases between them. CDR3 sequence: CASSLQETQYF. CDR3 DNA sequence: TGTGCCAGCAGCCTGCAAGAGACCCAGTACTTC.

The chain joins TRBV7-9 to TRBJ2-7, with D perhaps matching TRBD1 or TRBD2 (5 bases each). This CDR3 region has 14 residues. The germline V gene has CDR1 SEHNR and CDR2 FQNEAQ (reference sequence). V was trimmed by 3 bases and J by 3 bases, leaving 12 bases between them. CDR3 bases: TGTGCCAGCAGCTTTGGGCAGGGAGTCTACGAGCAGTACTTC. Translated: CASSFGQGVYEQYF. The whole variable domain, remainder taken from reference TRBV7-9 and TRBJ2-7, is DTGVSQNPRHKITKRGQNVTFRCDPISEHNRLYWYRQTLGQGPEFLTYFQNEAQLEKSRLLSDRFSAERPKGSFSTLEIQRTEQGDSAMYLCASSFGQGVYEQYFGPGTRLTVT.

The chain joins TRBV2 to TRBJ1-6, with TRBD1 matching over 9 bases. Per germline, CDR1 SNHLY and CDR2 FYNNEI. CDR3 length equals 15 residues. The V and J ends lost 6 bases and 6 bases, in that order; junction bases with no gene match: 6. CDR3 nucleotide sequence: TGTGCCAGCAGACTACAGGGGGCATCTAATTCACCCCTCCACTTT. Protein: CASRLQGASNSPLHF.

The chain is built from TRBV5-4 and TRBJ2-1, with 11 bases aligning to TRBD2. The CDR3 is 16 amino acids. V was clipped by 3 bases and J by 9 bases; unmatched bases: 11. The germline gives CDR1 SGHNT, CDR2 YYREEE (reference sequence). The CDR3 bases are TGTGCCAGCAGCTCTGGACTAGCGGGTAGGGTTATTGAGCAGTTCTTC. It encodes CASSSGLAGRVIEQFF.

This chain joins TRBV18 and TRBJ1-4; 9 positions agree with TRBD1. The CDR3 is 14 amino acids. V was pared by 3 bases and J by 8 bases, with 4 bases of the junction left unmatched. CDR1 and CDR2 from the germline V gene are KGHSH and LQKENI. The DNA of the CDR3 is TGTGCCAGCTCACCGGGACAGGGAGGAGAAAAACTGTTTTTT. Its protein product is CASSPGQGGEKLFF.

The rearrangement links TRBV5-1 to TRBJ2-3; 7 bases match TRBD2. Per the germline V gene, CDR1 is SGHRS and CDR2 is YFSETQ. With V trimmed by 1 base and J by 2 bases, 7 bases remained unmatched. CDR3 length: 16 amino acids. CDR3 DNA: TGCGCCAGCAGCTTGCGGCTAGCGGAATCCACAGATACGCAGTATTTT. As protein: CASSLRLAESTDTQYF.

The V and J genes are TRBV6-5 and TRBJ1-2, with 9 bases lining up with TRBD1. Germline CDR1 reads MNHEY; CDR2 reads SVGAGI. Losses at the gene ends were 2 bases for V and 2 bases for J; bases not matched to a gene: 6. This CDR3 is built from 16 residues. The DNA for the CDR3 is TGTGCCAGCAGTTACCGGGGGACAGGGAGGAACTATGGCTACACCTTC. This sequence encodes CASSYRGTGRNYGYTF.

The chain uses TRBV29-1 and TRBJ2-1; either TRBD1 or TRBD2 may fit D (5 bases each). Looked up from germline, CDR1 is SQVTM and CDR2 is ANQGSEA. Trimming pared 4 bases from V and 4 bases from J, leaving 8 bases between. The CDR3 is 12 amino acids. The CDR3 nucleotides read TGCAGCGTTGGGGACGGTTACAATGAGCAGTTCTTC. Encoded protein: CSVGDGYNEQFF.

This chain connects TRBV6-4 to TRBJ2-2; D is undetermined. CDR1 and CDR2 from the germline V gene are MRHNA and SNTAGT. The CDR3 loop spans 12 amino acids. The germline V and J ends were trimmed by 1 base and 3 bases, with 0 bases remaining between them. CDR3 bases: TGTGCCAGCAGTGACTACACCGGGGAGCTGTTTTTT. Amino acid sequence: CASSDYTGELFF.

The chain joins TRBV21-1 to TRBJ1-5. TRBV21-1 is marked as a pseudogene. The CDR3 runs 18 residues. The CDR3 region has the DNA TGTGCCAGCAGCAAAGAGGCGGTAGAAAGTTATAGCAATCAGCCCCAGCATTTT. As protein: CASSKEAVESYSNQPQHF.

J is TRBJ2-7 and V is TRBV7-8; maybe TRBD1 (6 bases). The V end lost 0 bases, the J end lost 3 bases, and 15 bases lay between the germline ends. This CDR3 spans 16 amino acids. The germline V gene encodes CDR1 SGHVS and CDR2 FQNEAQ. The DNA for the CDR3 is TGTGCCAGCAGCTTAGCGGAGTCCCCGGACAGCTACGAGCAGTACTTC. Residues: CASSLAESPDSYEQYF.

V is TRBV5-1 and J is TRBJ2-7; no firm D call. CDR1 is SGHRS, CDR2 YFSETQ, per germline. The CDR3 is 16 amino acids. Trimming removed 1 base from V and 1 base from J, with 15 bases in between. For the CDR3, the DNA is TGCGCCAGCAGCTTGTATCCGTCTACCCAGTCCTACGAGCAGTACTTC. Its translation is CASSLYPSTQSYEQYF.

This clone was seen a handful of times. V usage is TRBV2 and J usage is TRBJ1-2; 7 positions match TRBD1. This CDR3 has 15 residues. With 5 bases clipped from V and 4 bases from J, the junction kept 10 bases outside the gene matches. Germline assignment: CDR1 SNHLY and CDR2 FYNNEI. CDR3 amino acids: CASSNRQGGTYGYTF. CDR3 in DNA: TGTGCCAGCAGTAACCGGCAGGGGGGCACCTATGGCTACACCTTC. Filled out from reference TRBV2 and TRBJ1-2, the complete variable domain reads EPEVTQTPSHQVTQMGQEVILRCVPISNHLYFYWYRQILGQKVEFLVSFYNNEISEKSEIFDDQFSVERPDGSNFTLKIRSTKLEDSAMYFCASSNRQGGTYGYTFGSGTRLTVV.

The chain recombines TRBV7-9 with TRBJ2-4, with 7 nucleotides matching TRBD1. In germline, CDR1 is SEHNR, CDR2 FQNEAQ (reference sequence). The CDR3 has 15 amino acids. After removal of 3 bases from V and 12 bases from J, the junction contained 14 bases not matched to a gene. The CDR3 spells CASSFFAFGTEHQYF. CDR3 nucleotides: TGTGCCAGCAGCTTTTTCGCCTTCGGGACAGAGCATCAGTACTTC.

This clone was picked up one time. CDR3 in amino acids: CASSNSYPNSPLHF. Written as DNA, the CDR3 is TGTGCCAGTAGTAACAGCTATCCTAATTCACCCCTCCACTTT. This sequence joins TRBV19 and TRBJ1-6; D is ambiguous. V was trimmed by 4 bases and J by 6 bases, leaving 10 bases between them. This CDR3 spans 14 amino acids. Germline lookup yields CDR1 LNHDA and CDR2 SQIVND (reference sequence).

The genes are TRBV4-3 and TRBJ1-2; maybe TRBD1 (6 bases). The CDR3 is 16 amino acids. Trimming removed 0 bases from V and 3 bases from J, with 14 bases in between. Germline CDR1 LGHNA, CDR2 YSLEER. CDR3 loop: CASSQDPIGGDYGYTF. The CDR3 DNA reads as TGCGCCAGCAGCCAAGATCCTATCGGGGGCGACTATGGCTACACCTTC.

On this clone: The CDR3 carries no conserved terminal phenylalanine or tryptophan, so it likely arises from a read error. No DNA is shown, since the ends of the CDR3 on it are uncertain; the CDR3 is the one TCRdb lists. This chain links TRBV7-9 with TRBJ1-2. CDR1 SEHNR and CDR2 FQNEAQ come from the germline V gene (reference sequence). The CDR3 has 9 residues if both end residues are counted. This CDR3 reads CASSLSQSA.

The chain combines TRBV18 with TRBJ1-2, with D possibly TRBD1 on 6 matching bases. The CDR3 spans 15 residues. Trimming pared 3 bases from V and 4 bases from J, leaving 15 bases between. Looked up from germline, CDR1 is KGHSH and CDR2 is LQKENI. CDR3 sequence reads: CASSPRGPEGYGYTF. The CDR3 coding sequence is TGTGCCAGCTCACCTCGGGGGCCGGAGGGCTATGGCTACACCTTC.

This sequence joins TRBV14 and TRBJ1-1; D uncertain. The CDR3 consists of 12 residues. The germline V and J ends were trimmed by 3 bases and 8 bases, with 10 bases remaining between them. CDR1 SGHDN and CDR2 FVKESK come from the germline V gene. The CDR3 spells CASSQTGFEAFF. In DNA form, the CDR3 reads TGTGCCAGCAGCCAGACCGGGTTCGAAGCTTTCTTT.

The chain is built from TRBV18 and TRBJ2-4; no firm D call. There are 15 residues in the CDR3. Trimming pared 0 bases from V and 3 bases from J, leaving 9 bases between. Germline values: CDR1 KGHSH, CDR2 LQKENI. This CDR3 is CASSPPRRLKNIQYF. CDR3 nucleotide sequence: TGTGCCAGCTCACCACCACGGCGCCTCAAAAACATTCAGTACTTC.

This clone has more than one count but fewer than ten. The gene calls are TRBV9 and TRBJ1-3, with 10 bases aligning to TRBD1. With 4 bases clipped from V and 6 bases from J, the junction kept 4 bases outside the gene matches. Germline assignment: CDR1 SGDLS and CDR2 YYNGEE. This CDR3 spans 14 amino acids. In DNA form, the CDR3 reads TGTGCCAGCAGCTTCGGGACAGGGGAAAACACCATATATTTT. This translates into CASSFGTGENTIYF.

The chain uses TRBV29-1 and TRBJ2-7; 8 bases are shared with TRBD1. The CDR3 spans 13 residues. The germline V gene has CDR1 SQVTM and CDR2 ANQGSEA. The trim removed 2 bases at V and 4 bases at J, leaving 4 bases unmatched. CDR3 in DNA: TGCAGCGTTGAATTCAGGGGGCGGTACGAGCAGTACTTC. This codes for CSVEFRGRYEQYF.

The CDR3 DNA is TGTGCCAGCAGTGAAGGGGTAGACTATGGCTACACCTTC. Its protein product is CASSEGVDYGYTF. This sequence joins TRBV25-1 and TRBJ1-2, with no clear D. The CDR3 has 13 residues. Germline V gene sequence: CDR1 MGHDK, CDR2 SYGVNS. Trimming removed 2 bases at V and 3 bases at J, with 7 bases between.

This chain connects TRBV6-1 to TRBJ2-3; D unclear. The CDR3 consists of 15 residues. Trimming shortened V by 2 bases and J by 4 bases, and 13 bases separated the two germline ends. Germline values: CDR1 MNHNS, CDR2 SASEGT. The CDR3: CASSEWYADSDTQYF. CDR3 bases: TGTGCCAGCAGTGAATGGTACGCGGATTCAGATACGCAGTATTTT.

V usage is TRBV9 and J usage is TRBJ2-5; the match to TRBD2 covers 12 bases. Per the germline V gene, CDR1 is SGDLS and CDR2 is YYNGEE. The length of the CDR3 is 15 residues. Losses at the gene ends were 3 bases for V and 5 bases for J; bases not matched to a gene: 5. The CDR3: CASSGTSGVGETQYF. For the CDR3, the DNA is TGTGCCAGCAGCGGGACTAGCGGGGTAGGGGAGACCCAGTACTTC. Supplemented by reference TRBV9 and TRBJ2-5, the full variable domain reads DSGVTQTPKHLITATGQRVTLRCSPRSGDLSVYWYQQSLDQGLQFLIQYYNGEERAKGNILERFSAQQFPDLHSELNLSSLELGDSALYFCASSGTSGVGETQYFGPGTRLLVL.

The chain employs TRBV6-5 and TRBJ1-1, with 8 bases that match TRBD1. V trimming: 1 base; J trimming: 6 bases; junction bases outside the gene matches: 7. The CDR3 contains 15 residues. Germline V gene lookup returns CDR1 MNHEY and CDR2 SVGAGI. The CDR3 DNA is TGTGCCAGCAGTTACTACGGACAGGGTTGGCCTGAAGCTTTCTTT. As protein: CASSYYGQGWPEAFF.

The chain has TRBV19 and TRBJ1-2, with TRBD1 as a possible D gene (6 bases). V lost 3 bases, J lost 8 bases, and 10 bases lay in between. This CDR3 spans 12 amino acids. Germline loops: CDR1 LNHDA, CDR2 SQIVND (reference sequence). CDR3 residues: CASSITGGGYTF. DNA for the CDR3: TGTGCCAGTAGTATCACCGGGGGCGGCTACACCTTC.

The CDR3 DNA is TGTGCCAGCAGTTTAAATTCGTCACCCGGCTCCTACGAGCAGTACTTC. Its translation is CASSLNSSPGSYEQYF. This rearrangement joins TRBV28 to TRBJ2-7; D ambiguous. Germline V lookup: CDR1 MDHEN, CDR2 SYDVKM. The ends were cut back, 2 bases at V and 0 bases at J, with 14 bases in the middle. The CDR3 totals 16 residues.

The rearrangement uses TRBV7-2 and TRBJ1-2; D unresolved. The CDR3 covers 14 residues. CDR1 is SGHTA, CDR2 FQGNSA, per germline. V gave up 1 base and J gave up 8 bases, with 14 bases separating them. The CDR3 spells CASSLVGKGEGYTF. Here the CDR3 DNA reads TGTGCCAGCAGCTTAGTCGGGAAGGGAGAGGGCTACACCTTC.

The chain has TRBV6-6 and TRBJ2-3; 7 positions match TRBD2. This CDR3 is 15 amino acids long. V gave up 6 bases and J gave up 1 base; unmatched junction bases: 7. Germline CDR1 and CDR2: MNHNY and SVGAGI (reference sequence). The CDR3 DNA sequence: TGTGCCAGCAGACGGAGACTAGCAGGCACAGATACGCAGTATTTT. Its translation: CASRRRLAGTDTQYF.